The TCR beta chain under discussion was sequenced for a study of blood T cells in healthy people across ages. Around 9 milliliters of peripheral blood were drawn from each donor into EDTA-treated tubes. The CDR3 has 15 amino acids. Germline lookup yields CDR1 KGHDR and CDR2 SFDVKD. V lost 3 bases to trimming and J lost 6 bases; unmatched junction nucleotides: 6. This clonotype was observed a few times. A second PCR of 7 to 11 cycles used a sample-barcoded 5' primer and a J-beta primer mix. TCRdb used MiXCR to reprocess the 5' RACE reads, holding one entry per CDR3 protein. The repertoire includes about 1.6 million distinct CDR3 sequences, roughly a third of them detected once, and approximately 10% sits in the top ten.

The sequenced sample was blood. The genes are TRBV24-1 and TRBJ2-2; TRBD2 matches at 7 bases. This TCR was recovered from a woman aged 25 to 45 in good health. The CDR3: CATSDRGRAPGELFF. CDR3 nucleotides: TGTGCCACCAGTGATAGAGGGAGGGCCCCCGGGGAGCTGTTTTTT.